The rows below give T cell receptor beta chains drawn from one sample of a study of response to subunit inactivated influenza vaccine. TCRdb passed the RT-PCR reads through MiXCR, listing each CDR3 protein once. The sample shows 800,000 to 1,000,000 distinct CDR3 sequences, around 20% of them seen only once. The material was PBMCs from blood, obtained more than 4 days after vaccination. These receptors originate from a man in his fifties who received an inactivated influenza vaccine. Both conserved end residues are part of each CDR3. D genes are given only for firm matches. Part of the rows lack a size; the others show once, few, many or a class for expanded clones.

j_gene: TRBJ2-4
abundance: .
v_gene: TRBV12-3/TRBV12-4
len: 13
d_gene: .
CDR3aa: CASRLDSSNIQYF
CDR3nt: TGTGCCAGCAGACTGGACAGTTCAAACATTCAGTACTTC

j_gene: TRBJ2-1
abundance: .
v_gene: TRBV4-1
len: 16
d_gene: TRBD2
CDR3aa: CASSHPGRGLQGEQFF
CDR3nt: TGCGCCAGCAGCCACCCCGGGAGGGGTCTCCAGGGTGAGCAGTTCTTC

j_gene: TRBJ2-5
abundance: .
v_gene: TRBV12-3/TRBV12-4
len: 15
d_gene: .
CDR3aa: CVSSLGLAKQETQYF
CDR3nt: TGTGTCAGCAGTTTAGGCCTAGCCAAACAAGAGACCCAGTACTTC

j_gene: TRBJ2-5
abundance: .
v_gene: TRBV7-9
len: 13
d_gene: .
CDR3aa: CASSLGSEDTQYF
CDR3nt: TGTGCCAGCAGCTTGGGAAGTGAGGATACCCAGTACTTC

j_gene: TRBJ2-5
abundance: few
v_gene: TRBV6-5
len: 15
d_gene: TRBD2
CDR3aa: CASSYSGGSQETQYF
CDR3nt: TGTGCCAGCAGTTACTCGGGGGGGAGCCAAGAGACCCAGTACTTC

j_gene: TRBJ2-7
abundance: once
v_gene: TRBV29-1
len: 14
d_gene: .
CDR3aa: CSVGWGESSYEQYF
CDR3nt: TGCAGCGTCGGTTGGGGGGAGAGCTCCTACGAGCAGTACTTC

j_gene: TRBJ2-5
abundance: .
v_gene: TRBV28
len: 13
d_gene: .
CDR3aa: CASRGPPQETQYF
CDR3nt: TGTGCCAGCAGAGGACCGCCCCAAGAGACCCAGTACTTC

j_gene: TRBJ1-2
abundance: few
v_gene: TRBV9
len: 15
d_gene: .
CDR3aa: CASSADTTYNYGYTF
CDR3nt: TGTGCCAGCAGCGCAGACACCACCTATAACTATGGCTACACCTTC

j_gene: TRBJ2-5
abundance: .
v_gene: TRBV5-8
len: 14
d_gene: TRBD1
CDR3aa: CASSLAGGDSAQYF
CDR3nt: TGTGCCAGCAGCTTGGCAGGGGGCGATTCGGCCCAGTACTTC

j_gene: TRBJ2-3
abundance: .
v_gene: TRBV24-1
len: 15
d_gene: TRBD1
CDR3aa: CATSETGLLTDTQYF
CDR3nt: TGTGCCACCAGTGAGACAGGGCTGTTGACAGATACGCAGTATTTT

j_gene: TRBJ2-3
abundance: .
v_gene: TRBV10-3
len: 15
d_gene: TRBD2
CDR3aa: CAISAGGGTTDTQYF
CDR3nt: TGTGCCATCAGTGCTGGCGGGGGGACCACAGATACGCAGTATTTT

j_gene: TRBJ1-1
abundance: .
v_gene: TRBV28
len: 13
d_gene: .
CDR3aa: CASSLKRRTEAFF
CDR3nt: TGTGCCAGCAGTTTAAAACGTCGCACTGAAGCTTTCTTT

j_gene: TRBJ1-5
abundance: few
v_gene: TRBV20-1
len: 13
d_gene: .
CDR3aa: CSAPGNSNQPQHF
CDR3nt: TGCAGTGCTCCGGGGAATAGCAATCAGCCCCAGCATTTT

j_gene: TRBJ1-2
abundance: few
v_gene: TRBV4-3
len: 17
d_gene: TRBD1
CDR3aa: CASSQDRGTGGAYGYTF
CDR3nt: TGCGCCAGCAGCCAAGATCGAGGGACAGGGGGCGCCTATGGCTACACCTTC

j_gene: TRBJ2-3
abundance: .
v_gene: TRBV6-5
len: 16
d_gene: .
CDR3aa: CASSYSGSGMGDTQYF
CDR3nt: TGTGCCAGCAGTTACTCCGGTTCGGGGATGGGAGATACGCAGTATTTT

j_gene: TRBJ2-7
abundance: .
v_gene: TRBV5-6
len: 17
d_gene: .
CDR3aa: CASSFETGTRGKYEQYF
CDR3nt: TGTGCCAGCAGCTTTGAGACCGGGACAAGGGGGAAATACGAGCAGTACTTC

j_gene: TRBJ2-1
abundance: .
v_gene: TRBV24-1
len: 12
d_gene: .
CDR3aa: CATSGRHNEQFF
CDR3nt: TGTGCCACCAGTGGAAGGCACAATGAGCAGTTCTTC

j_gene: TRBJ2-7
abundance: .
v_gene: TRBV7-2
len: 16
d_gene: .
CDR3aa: CASSLASNRGSYEQYF
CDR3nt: TGTGCCAGCAGCTTAGCGTCCAACCGCGGCTCCTACGAGCAGTACTTC

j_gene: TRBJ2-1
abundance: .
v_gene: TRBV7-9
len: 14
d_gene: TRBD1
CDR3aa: CASSLGQGAREQFF
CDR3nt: TGTGCCAGCAGCTTAGGGCAGGGGGCGCGGGAGCAGTTCTTC

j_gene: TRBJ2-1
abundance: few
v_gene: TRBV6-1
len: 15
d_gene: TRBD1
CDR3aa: CASRRYRGEYNEQFF
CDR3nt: TGTGCCAGCAGGAGATACAGGGGGGAATACAATGAGCAGTTCTTC

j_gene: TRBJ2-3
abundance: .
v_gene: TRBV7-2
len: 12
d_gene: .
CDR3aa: CASSLMGQGQYF
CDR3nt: TGTGCCAGCAGCTTAATGGGGCAGGGGCAGTATTTT

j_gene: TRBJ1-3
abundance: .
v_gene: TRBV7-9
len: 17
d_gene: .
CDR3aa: CASSLAFFPGAGNTIYF
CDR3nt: TGTGCCAGCAGCTTAGCTTTCTTTCCAGGGGCTGGAAACACCATATATTTT